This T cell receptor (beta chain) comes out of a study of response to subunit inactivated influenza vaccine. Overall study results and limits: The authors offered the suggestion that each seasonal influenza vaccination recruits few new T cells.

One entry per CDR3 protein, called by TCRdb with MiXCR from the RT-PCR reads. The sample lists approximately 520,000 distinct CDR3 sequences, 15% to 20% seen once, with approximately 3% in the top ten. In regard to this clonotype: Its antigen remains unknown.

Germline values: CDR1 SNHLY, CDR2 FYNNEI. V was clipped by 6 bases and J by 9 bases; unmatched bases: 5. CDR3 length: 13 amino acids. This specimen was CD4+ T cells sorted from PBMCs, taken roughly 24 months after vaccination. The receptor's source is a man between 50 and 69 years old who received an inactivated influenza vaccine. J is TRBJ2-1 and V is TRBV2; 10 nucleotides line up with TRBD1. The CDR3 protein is CASSRDRGTEQFF. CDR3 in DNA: TGTGCCAGCAGCCGGGACAGGGGAACTGAGCAGTTCTTC.